This T cell receptor (beta chain) appears in the sequencing data of a study of T cell repertoires in cytomegalovirus infection. As for the study in general: Well-studied HLA-B-restricted CMV epitopes were used in the study alongside recently identified HLA-C-restricted ones. Based on public TCR beta signatures, there were indications of CMV infection and of a matching HLA type.

Germline CDR1 reads MDHEN; CDR2 reads SYDVKM. This CDR3 has 16 residues. Comments on this clonotype: The antigen is not known.

TCRdb re-analysed the reads in MiXCR, keeping a single row per CDR3 protein. The sample shows roughly 990,000 distinct CDR3 sequences, less than 35% of them seen only once. Whole-study results and caveats: Based on cumulative public TCR beta family frequency, carriers of CMV plus the relevant HLA were identified. Dominating the ex vivo response were HLA-C-restricted CMV-specific TCR beta clonotypes.

The gene calls are TRBV28 and TRBJ2-1, with 11 positions matching TRBD2. Matching the DNA end better, TRBJ2-7 makes the J call doubtful. Sequencing used cultured CD8+ T cells from PBMCs, obtained from culture after CMV antigen stimulation. This clonotype was sampled from a human donor in good health (CMV status not recorded). Some clones in this sample may be carry-over from other donors' samples. CDR3 DNA sequence: TGTGCCAGCAGTTGGCTGACTAGCGGGACTAACAATGAGCAGTACTTC. Amino acid sequence: CASSWLTSGTNNEQYF.